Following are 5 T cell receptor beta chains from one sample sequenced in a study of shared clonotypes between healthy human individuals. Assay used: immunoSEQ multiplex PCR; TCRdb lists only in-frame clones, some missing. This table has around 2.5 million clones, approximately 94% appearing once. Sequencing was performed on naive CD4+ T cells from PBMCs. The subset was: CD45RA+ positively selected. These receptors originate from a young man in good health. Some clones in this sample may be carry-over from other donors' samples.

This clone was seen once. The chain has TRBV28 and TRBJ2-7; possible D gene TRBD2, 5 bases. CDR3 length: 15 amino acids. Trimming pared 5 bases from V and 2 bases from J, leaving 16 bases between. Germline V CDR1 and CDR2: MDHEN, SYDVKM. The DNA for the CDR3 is TGTGCCAGCAGTCGGGGTGGGCCTCTGGCCTACGAGCAGTACTTC. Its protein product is CASSRGGPLAYEQYF.

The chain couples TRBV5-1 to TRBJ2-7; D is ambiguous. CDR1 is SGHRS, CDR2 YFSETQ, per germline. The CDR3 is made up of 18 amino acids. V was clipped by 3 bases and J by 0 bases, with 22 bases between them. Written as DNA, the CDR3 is TGCGCCAGCAGCTCCTCTTGGGATAGCCGAGATCGCTCCTACGAGCAGTACTTC. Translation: CASSSSWDSRDRSYEQYF. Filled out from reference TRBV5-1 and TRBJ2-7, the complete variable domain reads KAGVTQTPRYLIKTRGQQVTLSCSPISGHRSVSWYQQTPGQGLQFLFEYFSETQRNKGNFPGRFSGRQFSNSRSEMNVSTLELGDSALYLCASSSSWDSRDRSYEQYFGPGTRLTVT.

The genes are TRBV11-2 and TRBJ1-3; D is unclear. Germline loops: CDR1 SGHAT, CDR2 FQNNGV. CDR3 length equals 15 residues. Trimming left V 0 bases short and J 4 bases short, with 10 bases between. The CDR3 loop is CASSLDYGVGNTIYF. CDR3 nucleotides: TGTGCCAGCAGCTTAGATTACGGGGTCGGAAACACCATATATTTT.

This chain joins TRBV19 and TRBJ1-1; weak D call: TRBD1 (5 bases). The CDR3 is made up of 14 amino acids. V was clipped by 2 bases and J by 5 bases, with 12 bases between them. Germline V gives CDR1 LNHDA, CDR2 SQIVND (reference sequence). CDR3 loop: CASSIRGSGTEAFF. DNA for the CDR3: TGTGCCAGTAGTATAAGGGGATCTGGAACTGAAGCTTTCTTT.

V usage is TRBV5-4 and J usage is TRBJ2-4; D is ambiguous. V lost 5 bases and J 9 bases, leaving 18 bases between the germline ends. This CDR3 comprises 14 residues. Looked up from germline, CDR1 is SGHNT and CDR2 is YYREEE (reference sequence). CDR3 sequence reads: CASSNNVQSSIQYF. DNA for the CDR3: TGTGCCAGCAGTAACAACGTCCAGAGTAGCATTCAGTACTTC.